This T cell receptor (beta chain) originates from a study of metastatic and nonmetastatic thyroid tumors. Study as a whole: Repertoires from malignant and benign thyroid patients were compared across blood and tumor or nodule tissue. Study conclusions and caveats: Malignant thyroid tumors reportedly exceeded benign nodules significantly in TCR beta diversity, with the difference appearing in blood and tumor.

Thyroid surgery was preceded by no treatment in any patient. Under the authors' procedure: Clinicopathological groups supplied CDR3 differences that were used to build a distant-metastasis classifier for papillary thyroid cancer. TCRdb reprocessed the PCR reads via MiXCR. It is TCRdb's table, rather than the study itself, that gives the V and J calls and clone size. Counted here are roughly 48,000 clones, roughly 23% occurring once; the ten biggest clones make up approximately 3.6%. This clone was picked up one time. What it binds is not known. Germline V gene data show CDR1 as KGHSH and CDR2 as LQKENI. The CDR3 covers 16 residues.

This TCR was recovered from a male donor with papillary thyroid cancer or a benign thyroid nodule (not recorded which). Some clones in this sample may be carry-over from other donors' samples. Sequenced input: blood. This chain links TRBV18 with TRBJ2-1; unclear D gene. The DNA end is a closer match to TRBJ2-7, so the J assignment may be wrong. The CDR3 sequence: CASSPPGSDSCNEQYF. As DNA, the CDR3 is TGTGCCAGCTCACCACCGGGTTCTGACTCCTGCAATGAGCAGTACTTC.